The 26 T cell receptor beta chains below all came from one sample that was sequenced in a study of blood T cell repertoires in COVID-19. Generated by immunoSEQ multiplex PCR, the TCRdb table keeps only in-frame clones and is missing some. This table has 150,000 or so clones, roughly 84% appearing once. Input material: peripheral blood. The receptors shown here come from a man aged 55 to 70 with COVID-19, enrolled during active disease.

V is TRBV6-2 or TRBV6-3 and J is TRBJ1-1; D is perhaps TRBD1 (5 bases). Trimming took off 6 bases at V and 6 bases at J, with 17 bases between the two ends. The CDR3 contains 14 residues. Germline CDR1 is MNHEY and CDR2 is SVGEGT. CDR3 coding DNA: TGTGCCAGCAGCGACACAGGCGGGGGTCCTGAAGCTTTCTTT. It codes for CASSDTGGGPEAFF.

This chain links TRBV28 with TRBJ1-2, with 7 bases fitting TRBD1. The CDR3 has 15 amino acids. Trimming at V came to 3 bases and at J to 2 bases, leaving 6 bases not matched to a gene. Germline V gene data show CDR1 as MDHEN and CDR2 as SYDVKM. The CDR3 sequence is CASSFRQGKNYGYTF. The CDR3 bases are TGTGCCAGCAGTTTTCGACAGGGTAAAAACTATGGCTACACCTTC.

The table lists this clone with a few counts. V and J are TRBV25-1 and TRBJ2-7; tentatively, D is TRBD1 (6 bases). This CDR3 is built from 14 residues. Germline CDR1 and CDR2: MGHDK and SYGVNS. V was trimmed by 4 bases and J by 2 bases, leaving 12 bases between them. The CDR3 loop reads CASSGETGPYEQYF. The CDR3 coding sequence is TGTGCCAGCAGTGGAGAGACAGGTCCCTACGAGCAGTACTTC.

The chain is built from TRBV18 and TRBJ1-2; D is undetermined. V dropped 4 bases and J dropped 8 bases, with 8 bases sitting between them. Germline V gene data show CDR1 as KGHSH and CDR2 as LQKENI. This CDR3 is 11 amino acids long. CDR3 nucleotide sequence: TGTGCCAGCTCACTTGGGGAGGGCTACACCTTC. This encodes CASSLGEGYTF. The entire variable domain, with the rest obtained from reference TRBV18 and TRBJ1-2, is as follows: NAGVMQNPRHLVRRRGQEARLRCSPMKGHSHVYWYRQLPEEGLKFMVYLQKENIIDESGMPKERFSAEFPKEGPSILRIQQVVRGDSAAYFCASSLGEGYTFGSGTRLTVV.

This clone appeared once. V and J are TRBV24-1 and TRBJ2-1; D is perhaps TRBD1 (7 bases). CDR1 and CDR2 from the germline V gene are KGHDR and SFDVKD. The CDR3 extends over 16 amino acids. The V end was cut by 0 bases, the J end by 5 bases, with 13 bases between. The CDR3 DNA follows: TGTGCCACCAGTGATTTGGAAGCAGGGGGGCACAATGAGCAGTTCTTC. This codes for CATSDLEAGGHNEQFF.

V gene TRBV4-3 combines with J gene TRBJ2-7, with TRBD2 matching over 9 bases. The CDR3 sequence is 16 residues long. The trim removed 0 bases at V and 2 bases at J, leaving 5 bases unmatched. Germline CDR1 is LGHNA and CDR2 is YSLEER. This CDR3 is CASSQEGAGGTYEQYF. For the CDR3, the DNA is TGCGCCAGCAGCCAAGAAGGAGCGGGGGGAACCTACGAGCAGTACTTC.

V and J are TRBV4-3 and TRBJ1-5; D not resolved. The V gene's germline CDR1 is LGHNA and CDR2 YSLEER. The CDR3 extends over 15 amino acids. V dropped 0 bases and J dropped 3 bases, with 9 bases sitting between them. CDR3 in DNA: TGCGCCAGCAGCCAAGACGGGATCCCCAATCAGCCCCAGCATTTT. Residues: CASSQDGIPNQPQHF.

The V call is TRBV25-1, the J call TRBJ1-1; 7 bases line up with TRBD1. This CDR3 spans 17 amino acids. V shed 2 bases and J 1 base; nucleotides not matched to a gene: 10. Germline loops: CDR1 MGHDK, CDR2 SYGVNS. The CDR3, as DNA: TGTGCCAGCAGTGAAATAGGGACAGACTTCGAGAACACTGAAGCTTTCTTT. Amino acids: CASSEIGTDFENTEAFF.

This clone showed up just once. The chain couples TRBV5-6 to TRBJ2-1, with 7 bases identical to TRBD1. V was clipped by 4 bases and J by 3 bases; unmatched bases: 10. CDR1 and CDR2 (germline): SGHDT, YYEEEE. The CDR3 loop spans 16 amino acids. Here the CDR3 reads CASSTPRDRVYNEQFF. CDR3 bases: TGTGCCAGCAGCACCCCCCGGGACAGAGTCTACAATGAGCAGTTCTTC.

The chain recombines TRBV12-3 or TRBV12-4 with TRBJ1-3; TRBD1 might be the D (6 bases). The V and J ends lost 8 bases and 4 bases respectively, with 9 bases between them. The CDR3 runs to 12 residues. The CDR3 nucleotides read TGTGCCAGCGAGGGGGTCGGAAACACCATATATTTT. It codes for CASEGVGNTIYF.

The V call is TRBV2, the J call TRBJ1-1; D is perhaps TRBD1 (6 bases). The CDR3 is 17 amino acids. V lost 6 bases and J 1 base, leaving 21 bases between the germline ends. Germline CDR1 is SNHLY and CDR2 is FYNNEI. CDR3 nucleotide sequence: TGTGCCAGCAGCAGGGACCCAGAAGGGGGACAGAACACTGAAGCTTTCTTT. It yields the protein CASSRDPEGGQNTEAFF.

This clone was observed a few times. The gene calls are TRBV19 and TRBJ1-1, with a tentative D call TRBD1 (6 bases). V was trimmed by 6 bases and J by 4 bases, leaving 18 bases between them. The CDR3 length is 15 residues. Germline loops: CDR1 LNHDA, CDR2 SQIVND (reference sequence). As DNA, the CDR3 is TGTGCCAGTAGGCCCGAAGGGGGGGGCGGCACTGAAGCTTTCTTT. Amino acid sequence: CASRPEGGGGTEAFF.

J is TRBJ2-7 and V is TRBV3-1 (or the pseudogene TRBV3-2); 8 nucleotides agree with TRBD1. Germline values: CDR1 LGHDT, CDR2 YNNKEL (reference sequence). CDR3 length equals 16 residues. With V trimmed by 4 bases and J by 3 bases, 11 bases remained unmatched. CDR3 nucleotide sequence: TGTGCCAGCAGCCCCCGAGGACAGGGCCAGGTCTACGAGCAGTACTTC. Translated, it gives CASSPRGQGQVYEQYF.

CDR3 coding DNA: TGTGCCAGTAAAATGGGAGGGGAAGGCTATGGCTACACCTTC. Residues: CASKMGGEGYGYTF. The chain employs TRBV19 and TRBJ1-2; a possible D gene is TRBD1 (5 bases). Trimming pared 7 bases from V and 4 bases from J, leaving 16 bases between. Per germline, CDR1 LNHDA and CDR2 SQIVND (reference sequence). This CDR3 region has 14 residues. Looking up the rest from reference TRBV19 and TRBJ1-2 gives the full variable domain: DGGITQSPKYLFRKEGQNVTLSCEQNLNHDAMYWYRQDPGQGLRLIYYSQIVNDFQKGDIAEGYSVSREKKESFPLTVTSAQKNPTAFYLCASKMGGEGYGYTFGSGTRLTVV.

The V and J genes are TRBV28 and TRBJ1-2; D is perhaps TRBD1 (6 bases). The CDR3 is 14 residues long. V was shortened by 7 bases and J by 2 bases, with 14 bases between the two germline ends. Germline V lookup: CDR1 MDHEN, CDR2 SYDVKM. CDR3 residues: CASTLQGLNYGYTF. As DNA, the CDR3 is TGTGCCAGCACCCTACAGGGCCTAAACTATGGCTACACCTTC.

The chain uses TRBV5-5 and TRBJ2-7; 9 bases match TRBD1. The CDR3 has 17 residues. CDR1 and CDR2 from the germline V gene are SGHKS and YYEKEE (reference sequence). After removal of 4 bases from V and 0 bases from J, the junction contained 11 bases not matched to a gene. The CDR3 coding sequence is TGTGCCAGCAGCGGGGGACAGGGCCTCCAAAGCTCCTACGAGCAGTACTTC. This codes for CASSGGQGLQSSYEQYF.

This chain links TRBV6-5 with TRBJ1-5; 11 nucleotides align to TRBD1. This CDR3 spans 15 amino acids. Germline V gene sequence: CDR1 MNHEY, CDR2 SVGAGI. J gave up 7 bases and V 7 bases, and 9 bases lay outside the gene matches. DNA of the CDR3: TGTGCCAGCACCCGGGACAGGGGGAAAGGGCAGCCCCAGCATTTT. Encoded protein: CASTRDRGKGQPQHF.

The chain combines TRBV6-5 with TRBJ1-5; 8 nucleotides align to TRBD1. V was clipped by 7 bases and J by 10 bases; unmatched bases: 6. Looked up from germline, CDR1 is MNHEY and CDR2 is SVGAGI. The CDR3 is 12 residues long. The CDR3 DNA reads TGTGCCAGCACAGGTACAGGGGGACCCCAGCATTTT. Translated: CASTGTGGPQHF.

As concerns this clone: Other DNA sequences within the sample encode an identical CDR3. The chain has TRBV6-4 and TRBJ1-2; no reliable D call. Per the germline V gene, CDR1 is MRHNA and CDR2 is SNTAGT. V was trimmed by 3 bases and J by 7 bases, leaving 6 bases between them. CDR3 length equals 11 residues. The CDR3 protein is CASSDSRGYTF. CDR3 bases: TGTGCCAGCAGTGATTCCCGTGGCTACACCTTC.

The CDR3 spells CASSLSVNTEAFF. Written as DNA, the CDR3 is TGTGCCAGCAGCTTGTCTGTGAACACTGAAGCTTTCTTT. The chain joins TRBV5-5 to TRBJ1-1; D is unresolved. The V end was cut by 1 base, the J end by 0 bases, with 4 bases between. Germline CDR1 reads SGHKS; CDR2 reads YYEKEE (reference sequence). The CDR3 sequence is 13 residues long.

This chain joins TRBV12-3 or TRBV12-4 and TRBJ1-6; TRBD1 matches at 8 bases. The CDR3 has 12 amino acids. V lost 6 bases to trimming and J lost 12 bases; unmatched junction nucleotides: 4. This CDR3 is CASRDDRGPLHF. CDR3 DNA: TGTGCCAGCAGAGATGACAGGGGACCCCTCCACTTT.

This rearrangement joins TRBV11-2 to TRBJ2-7, with 10 bases fitting TRBD1. The germline V gene encodes CDR1 SGHAT and CDR2 FQNNGV. V lost 1 base and J lost 4; bases outside the gene matches: 4. There are 15 residues in the CDR3. CDR3 nucleotides: TGTGCCAGCAGCTTAGTTCGGGACAGGGGTTACGAGCAGTACTTC. Its translation is CASSLVRDRGYEQYF.

The chain recombines TRBV7-9 with TRBJ2-7, with D possibly matching TRBD2 (5 bases). The CDR3 spans 17 residues. Germline V gene sequence: CDR1 SEHNR, CDR2 FQNEAQ (reference sequence). V lost 6 bases and J 5 bases, leaving 26 bases between the germline ends. This CDR3 is CASRGLFSPGKGNEQYF. For the CDR3, the DNA is TGTGCCAGCAGGGGTTTGTTCAGTCCCGGGAAGGGTAACGAGCAGTACTTC.

The chain links TRBV3-1 (or the pseudogene TRBV3-2) to TRBJ1-1; D might be TRBD1 (6 bases). V dropped 4 bases and J dropped 7 bases, with 19 bases sitting between them. The CDR3 has 15 amino acids. The germline CDR1 and CDR2 sequences are LGHDT and YNNKEL (reference sequence). CDR3 in amino acids: CASSPPPGDNFEAFF. CDR3 sequence (DNA): TGTGCCAGCAGCCCCCCCCCTGGGGACAACTTTGAAGCTTTCTTT.

This chain links TRBV28 with TRBJ1-6; no clear D gene. The CDR3 loop spans 17 amino acids. The germline V gene encodes CDR1 MDHEN and CDR2 SYDVKM. V was shortened by 2 bases and J by 5 bases, with 16 bases between the two germline ends. CDR3 DNA sequence: TGTGCCAGCAGTTTAGTGGCCCCCAGAACAGATAATTCACCCCTCCACTTT. Its protein product is CASSLVAPRTDNSPLHF.

The V gene is TRBV28, the J gene TRBJ1-2; D unresolved. This CDR3 comprises 14 residues. Per the germline V gene, CDR1 is MDHEN and CDR2 is SYDVKM. Trimming took off 4 bases at V and 0 bases at J, with 9 bases between the two ends. The CDR3 loop reads CASSSSAPNYGYTF. DNA of the CDR3: TGTGCCAGCAGTTCGAGTGCTCCTAACTATGGCTACACCTTC.